Detailed here is one TCR beta chain. What it binds is not known. V lost 5 bases and J lost 4; bases outside the gene matches: 6. The CDR3 is made up of 14 amino acids. Germline loops: CDR1 SGHTA, CDR2 FQGNSA. Profiling relied on immunoSEQ multiplex PCR, and the TCRdb table lists in-frame clones only, not all of them. Found here are some 25,000 clones, about 72% of them singletons; the top ten hold around 13%. Antigen-specific CD4+ T cells were first expanded with viral peptide pools by the ViraFEST assay and only then sequenced. Scientists isolated CD4+ T cells after a roughly nine-day culture period ended. Vaccinees lacked prior SARS-CoV-2 infection and tested negative for nucleocapsid antibodies. This sample was taken from a study of vaccination effects on CD4 cells after COVID-19.

Sequenced material: CD4+ T cells from PBMCs cultured with HCoV-OC43 spike peptides, taken before COVID-19 vaccination. Subset given: HCoV-OC43 spike overlapping peptide pool stimulation. The receptor comes from a human donor who received a COVID-19 vaccine. J is TRBJ2-5 and V is TRBV7-2; 8 bases agree with TRBD1. The CDR3 DNA reads as TGTGCCAGCAGCACGAGGACAGGGCGAGAGACCCAGTACTTC. Protein product: CASSTRTGRETQYF. The full variable domain, its missing parts supplied by reference TRBV7-2 and TRBJ2-5, is GAGVSQSPSNKVTEKGKDVELRCDPISGHTALYWYRQSLGQGLEFLIYFQGNSAPDKSGLPSDRFSAERTGGSVSTLTIQRTQQEDSAVYLCASSTRTGRETQYFGPGTRLLVL.